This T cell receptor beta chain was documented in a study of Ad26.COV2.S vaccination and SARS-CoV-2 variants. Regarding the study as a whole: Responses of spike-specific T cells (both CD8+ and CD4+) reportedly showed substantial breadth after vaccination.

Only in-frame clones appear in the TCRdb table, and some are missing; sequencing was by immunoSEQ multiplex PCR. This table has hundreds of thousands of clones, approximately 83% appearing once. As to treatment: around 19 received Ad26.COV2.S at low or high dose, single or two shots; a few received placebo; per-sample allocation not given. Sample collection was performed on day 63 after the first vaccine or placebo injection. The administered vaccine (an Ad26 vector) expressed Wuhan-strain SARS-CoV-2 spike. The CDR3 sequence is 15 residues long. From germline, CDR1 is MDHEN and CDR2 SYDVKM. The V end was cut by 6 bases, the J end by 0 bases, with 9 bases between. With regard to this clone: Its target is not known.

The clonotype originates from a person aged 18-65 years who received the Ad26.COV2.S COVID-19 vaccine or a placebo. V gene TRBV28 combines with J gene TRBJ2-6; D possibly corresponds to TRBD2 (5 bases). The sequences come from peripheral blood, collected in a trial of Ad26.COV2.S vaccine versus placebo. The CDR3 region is CASRRGPSGANVLTF. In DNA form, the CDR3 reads TGTGCCAGCAGACGGGGTCCCTCTGGGGCCAACGTCCTGACTTTC.